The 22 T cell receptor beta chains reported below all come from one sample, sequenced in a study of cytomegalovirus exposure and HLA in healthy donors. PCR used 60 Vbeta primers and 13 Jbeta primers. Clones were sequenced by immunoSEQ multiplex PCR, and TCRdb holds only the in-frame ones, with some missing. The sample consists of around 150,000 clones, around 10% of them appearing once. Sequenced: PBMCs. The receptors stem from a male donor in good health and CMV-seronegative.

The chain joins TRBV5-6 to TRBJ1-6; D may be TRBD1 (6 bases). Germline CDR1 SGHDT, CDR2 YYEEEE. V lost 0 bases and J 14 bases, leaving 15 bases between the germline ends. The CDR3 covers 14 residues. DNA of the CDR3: TGTGCCAGCAGCTTGGGACAGGTCCTATTCACCCTCCACTTT. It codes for CASSLGQVLFTLHF. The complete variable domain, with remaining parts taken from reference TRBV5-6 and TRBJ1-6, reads DAGVTQSPTHLIKTRGQQVTLRCSPKSGHDTVSWYQQALGQGPQFIFQYYEEEERQRGNFPDRFSGHQFPNYSSELNVNALLLGDSALYLCASSLGQVLFTLHFGNGTRLTVT.

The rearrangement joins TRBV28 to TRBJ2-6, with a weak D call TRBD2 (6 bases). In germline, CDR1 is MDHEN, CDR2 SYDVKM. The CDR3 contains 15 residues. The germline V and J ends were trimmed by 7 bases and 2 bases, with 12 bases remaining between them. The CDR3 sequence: CASTSRGAGANVLTF. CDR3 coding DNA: TGTGCCAGCACCTCACGCGGGGCTGGGGCCAACGTCCTGACTTTC.

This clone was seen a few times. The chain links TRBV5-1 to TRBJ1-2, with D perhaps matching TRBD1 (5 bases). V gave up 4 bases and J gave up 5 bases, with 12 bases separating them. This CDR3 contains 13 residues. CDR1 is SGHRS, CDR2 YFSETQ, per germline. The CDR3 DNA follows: TGCGCCAGCAGCGACAGCGTATCATATGGCTACACCTTC. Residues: CASSDSVSYGYTF.

In nucleotides, the CDR3 is TGTGCCTGGAGTCGGCGGAATCGACAGGGGGCGAGGGAGCAGTACTTC. Its translation: CAWSRRNRQGAREQYF. The chain uses TRBV30 and TRBJ2-7; TRBD1 matches at 10 bases. The germline V gene encodes CDR1 GTSNPN and CDR2 SVGIG (reference sequence). The CDR3 sequence is 16 residues long. With V trimmed by 2 bases and J by 7 bases, 14 bases remained unmatched.

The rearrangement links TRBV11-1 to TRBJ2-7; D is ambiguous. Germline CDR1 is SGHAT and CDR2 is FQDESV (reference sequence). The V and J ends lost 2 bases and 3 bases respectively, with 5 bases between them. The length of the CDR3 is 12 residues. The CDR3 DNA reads TGTGCCAGCAGCTTATACGGCTACGAGCAGTACTTC. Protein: CASSLYGYEQYF.

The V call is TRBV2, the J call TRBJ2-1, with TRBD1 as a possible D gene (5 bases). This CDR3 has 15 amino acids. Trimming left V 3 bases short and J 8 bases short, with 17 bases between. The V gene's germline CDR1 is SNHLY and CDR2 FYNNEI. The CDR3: CASSEQGSHIDEQFF. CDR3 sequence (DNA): TGTGCCAGCAGTGAGCAGGGATCGCACATTGATGAGCAGTTCTTC.

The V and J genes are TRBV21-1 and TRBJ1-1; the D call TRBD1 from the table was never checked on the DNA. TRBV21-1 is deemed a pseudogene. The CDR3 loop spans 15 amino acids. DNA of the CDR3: TGTGCCAGCAGATTAAGGGACAGGGGGGACACTGAAGCTTTCTTT. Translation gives CASRLRDRGDTEAFF.

The CDR3: CASSPTAPSSGNTIYF. As DNA, the CDR3 is TGTGCCAGCAGCCCGACAGCTCCCAGCTCTGGAAACACCATATATTTT. V is TRBV7-8 and J is TRBJ1-3, with D maybe TRBD1 (5 bases). The germline V gene encodes CDR1 SGHVS and CDR2 FQNEAQ. This CDR3 is 16 amino acids long. Deletions cut 5 bases from V and 0 bases from J, with 14 bases between.

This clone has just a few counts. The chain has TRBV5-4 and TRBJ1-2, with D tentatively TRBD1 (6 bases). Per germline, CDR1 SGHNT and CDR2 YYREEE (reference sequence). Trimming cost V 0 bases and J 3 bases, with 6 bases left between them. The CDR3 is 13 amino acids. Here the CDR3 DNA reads TGTGCCAGCAGCTTGGCAGGGGACTATGGCTACACCTTC. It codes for CASSLAGDYGYTF.

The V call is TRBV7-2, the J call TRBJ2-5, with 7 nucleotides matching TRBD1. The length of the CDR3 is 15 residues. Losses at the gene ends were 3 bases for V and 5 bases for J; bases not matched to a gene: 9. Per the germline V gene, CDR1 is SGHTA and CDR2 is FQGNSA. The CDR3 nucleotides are TGTGCCAGCAGCTTGGAGACAGGGATAGGCGAGACCCAGTACTTC. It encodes CASSLETGIGETQYF.

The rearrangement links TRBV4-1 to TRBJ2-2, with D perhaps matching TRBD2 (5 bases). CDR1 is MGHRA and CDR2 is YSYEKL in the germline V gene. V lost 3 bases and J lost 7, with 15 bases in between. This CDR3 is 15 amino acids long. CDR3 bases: TGCGCCAGCAGCCAGACCCGTACCGGGGTCGGGGAGCTGTTTTTT. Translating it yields CASSQTRTGVGELFF.

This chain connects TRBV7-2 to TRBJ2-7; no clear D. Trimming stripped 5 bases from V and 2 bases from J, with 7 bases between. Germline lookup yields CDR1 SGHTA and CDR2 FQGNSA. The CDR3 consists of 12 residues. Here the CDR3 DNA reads TGTGCCAGCAGCCTCGGTACCTACGAGCAGTACTTC. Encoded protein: CASSLGTYEQYF.

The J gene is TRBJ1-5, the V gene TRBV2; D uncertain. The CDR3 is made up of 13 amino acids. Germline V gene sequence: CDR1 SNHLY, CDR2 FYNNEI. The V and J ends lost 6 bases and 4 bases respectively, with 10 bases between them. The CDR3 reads CASRGLINQPQHF. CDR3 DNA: TGTGCCAGCAGAGGACTCATAAATCAGCCCCAGCATTTT.

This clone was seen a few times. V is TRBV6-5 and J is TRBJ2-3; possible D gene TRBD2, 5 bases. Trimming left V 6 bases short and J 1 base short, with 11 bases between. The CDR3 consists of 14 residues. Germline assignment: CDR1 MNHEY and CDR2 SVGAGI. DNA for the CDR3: TGTGCCAGCAGCCCCCTAGCAGGCACAGATACGCAGTATTTT. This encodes CASSPLAGTDTQYF.

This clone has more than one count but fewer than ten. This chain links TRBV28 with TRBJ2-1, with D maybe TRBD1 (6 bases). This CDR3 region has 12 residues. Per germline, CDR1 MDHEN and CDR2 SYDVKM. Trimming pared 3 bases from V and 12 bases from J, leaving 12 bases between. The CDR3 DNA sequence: TGTGCCAGCAGTTTGGCGCCGACAGGGCAGTTCTTC. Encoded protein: CASSLAPTGQFF.

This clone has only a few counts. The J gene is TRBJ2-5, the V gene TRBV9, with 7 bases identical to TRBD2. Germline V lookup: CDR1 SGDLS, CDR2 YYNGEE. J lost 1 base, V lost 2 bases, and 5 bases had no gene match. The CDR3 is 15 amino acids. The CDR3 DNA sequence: TGTGCCAGCAGCGTCCGCGGGAGCACCCAAGAGACCCAGTACTTC. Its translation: CASSVRGSTQETQYF.

The DNA for the CDR3 is TGTGCCAGCAGCCTACTAGCGGGAGTAACAGATACGCAGTATTTT. Protein sequence: CASSLLAGVTDTQYF. The rearrangement uses TRBV5-6 and TRBJ2-3; TRBD2 matches at 11 bases. In germline, CDR1 is SGHDT, CDR2 YYEEEE. The CDR3 contains 15 residues. The J segment lost 3 bases and the V segment lost 4 bases, leaving 4 bases of the junction unmatched. Variable domain in full (rest from reference TRBV5-6 and TRBJ2-3): DAGVTQSPTHLIKTRGQQVTLRCSPKSGHDTVSWYQQALGQGPQFIFQYYEEEERQRGNFPDRFSGHQFPNYSSELNVNALLLGDSALYLCASSLLAGVTDTQYFGPGTRLTVL.

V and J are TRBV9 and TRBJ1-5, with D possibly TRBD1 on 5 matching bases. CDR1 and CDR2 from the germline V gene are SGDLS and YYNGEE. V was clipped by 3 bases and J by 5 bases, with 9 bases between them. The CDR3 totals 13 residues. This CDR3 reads CASSGWGDQPQHF. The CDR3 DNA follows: TGTGCCAGCAGCGGGTGGGGGGATCAGCCCCAGCATTTT.

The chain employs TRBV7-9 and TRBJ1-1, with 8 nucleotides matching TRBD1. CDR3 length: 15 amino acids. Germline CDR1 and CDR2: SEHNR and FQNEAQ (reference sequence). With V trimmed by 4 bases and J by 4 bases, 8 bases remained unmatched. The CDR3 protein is CASSSATGAPTEAFF. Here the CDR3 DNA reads TGTGCCAGCAGCTCTGCGACAGGGGCGCCCACTGAAGCTTTCTTT.

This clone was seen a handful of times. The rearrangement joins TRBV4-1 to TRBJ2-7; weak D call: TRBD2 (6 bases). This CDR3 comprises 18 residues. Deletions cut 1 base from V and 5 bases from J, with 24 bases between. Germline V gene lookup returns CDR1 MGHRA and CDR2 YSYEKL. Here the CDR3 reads CASSQAPPAGTRANEQYF. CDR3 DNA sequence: TGCGCCAGCAGCCAAGCCCCCCCCGCCGGGACTCGGGCAAACGAGCAGTACTTC.

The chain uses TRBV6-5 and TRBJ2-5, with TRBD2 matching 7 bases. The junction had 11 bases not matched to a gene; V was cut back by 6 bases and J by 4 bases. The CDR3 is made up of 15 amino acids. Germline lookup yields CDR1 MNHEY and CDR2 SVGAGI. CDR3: CASSPRGGGRETQYF. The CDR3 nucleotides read TGTGCCAGCAGCCCCCGTGGGGGGGGACGAGAGACCCAGTACTTC.

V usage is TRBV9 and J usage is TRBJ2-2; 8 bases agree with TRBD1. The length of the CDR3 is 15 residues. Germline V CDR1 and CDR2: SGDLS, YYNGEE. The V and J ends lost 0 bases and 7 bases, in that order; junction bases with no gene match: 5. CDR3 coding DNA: TGTGCCAGCAGCGTAGGGACAGGGTCTGGCGGGGAGCTGTTTTTT. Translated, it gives CASSVGTGSGGELFF.